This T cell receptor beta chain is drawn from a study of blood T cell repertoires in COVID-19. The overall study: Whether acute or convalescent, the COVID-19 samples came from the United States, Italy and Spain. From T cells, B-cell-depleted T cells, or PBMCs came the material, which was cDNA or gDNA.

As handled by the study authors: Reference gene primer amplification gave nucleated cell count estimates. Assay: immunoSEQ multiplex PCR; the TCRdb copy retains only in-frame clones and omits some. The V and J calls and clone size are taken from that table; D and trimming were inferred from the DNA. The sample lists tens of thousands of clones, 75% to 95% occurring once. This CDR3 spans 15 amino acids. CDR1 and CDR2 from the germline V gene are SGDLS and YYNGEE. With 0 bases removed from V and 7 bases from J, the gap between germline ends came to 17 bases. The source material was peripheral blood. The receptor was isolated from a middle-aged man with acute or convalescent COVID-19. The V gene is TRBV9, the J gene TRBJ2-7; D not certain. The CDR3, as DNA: TGTGCCAGCAGCGTAGGCCCTGCGCTTCACGGGGAGCAGTACTTC. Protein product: CASSVGPALHGEQYF. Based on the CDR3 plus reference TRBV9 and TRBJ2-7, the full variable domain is DSGVTQTPKHLITATGQRVTLRCSPRSGDLSVYWYQQSLDQGLQFLIQYYNGEERAKGNILERFSAQQFPDLHSELNLSSLELGDSALYFCASSVGPALHGEQYFGPGTRLTVT.